This T cell receptor (beta chain) was recorded in a study of primary melanoma T cells and metastatic recurrence. Generated by immunoSEQ multiplex PCR, the TCRdb table keeps only in-frame clones and is missing some. The top ten clones hold roughly 13% of a sample with 900 to 1,300 clones, 73% of them seen once. The CDR3 is 15 amino acids. V lost 5 bases and J lost 4, with 14 bases in between. Germline CDR1 reads SGHAT; CDR2 reads FQDESV (reference sequence). Sequenced material: melanoma tumor tissue. The source is a human donor with melanoma. The chain uses TRBV11-1 and TRBJ1-4; D gene unclear. For the CDR3, the DNA is TGTGCCAGCAGCCTCGACGGAGCCTATAATGAAAAACTGTTTTTT. Residues: CASSLDGAYNEKLFF.